These T cell receptor beta chains were read from a single sample in a study of blood T cells in healthy people across ages. TCRdb analysed the 5' RACE reads with MiXCR anew, one entry per CDR3 protein. This table has some 1.5 million distinct CDR3 sequences, about 45% appearing once. Material: blood. These TCRs come from a woman under 30 in good health. Each CDR3 is given with its conserved first and last residue. D genes are given only for firm matches. Size values are once, few and many counts, or a class for expanded clones, and some rows have none.

clone size	V gene	J gene	D gene	CDR3 DNA	CDR3 protein
NA	TRBV20-1	TRBJ2-7	NA	TGCAGTGCTAGAGTCCCCCGCAGTAGCAGAGCGGCCTACGAGCAGTACTTC	CSARVPRSSRAAYEQYF
NA	TRBV13	TRBJ1-2	TRBD1	TGTGCCAGCAGCTGGCGGACAGGGTCATATGGCTACACCTTC	CASSWRTGSYGYTF
NA	TRBV9	TRBJ2-3	TRBD2	TGTGCCAGCAGCGTAGTAGCTAGCGGTAGGGATACGCAGTATTTT	CASSVVASGRDTQYF
few	TRBV4-2	TRBJ1-2	NA	TGTGCCAGCAGCCAAGCCAGGGCTTCCCGGGACAACTATGGCTACACCTTC	CASSQARASRDNYGYTF
few	TRBV9	TRBJ1-2	NA	TGTGCCAGCAGCGTAGGGGAGAGGCGCGGCTACACCTTC	CASSVGERRGYTF
NA	TRBV7-9	TRBJ2-1	NA	TGTGCCAGCAGCCCCGGGCTCGCGGGCCTCAACAATGAGCAGTTCTTC	CASSPGLAGLNNEQFF
NA	TRBV6-5	TRBJ2-5	TRBD1	TGTGCCAGCAGTCTACAGGGGGGACTCCAAGAGACCCAGTACTTC	CASSLQGGLQETQYF
few	TRBV12-3/TRBV12-4	TRBJ1-4	NA	TGTGCCAGCAGTTTACAAACGAATGGAGAAAAACTGTTTTTT	CASSLQTNGEKLFF
few	TRBV7-9	TRBJ1-1	NA	TGTGCCAGCAGCTTAGAGAGGTTTGAGGGCCCTGAAGCTTTCTTT	CASSLERFEGPEAFF
once	TRBV20-1	TRBJ2-5	NA	TGCAGTGCCCCCCGATGGGCCAATGAGCAGTACTTC	CSAPRWANEQYF
NA	TRBV20-1	TRBJ2-7	NA	TGCAGTGCTAGAGAAGAGGGGTTCGAGCAGTACTTC	CSAREEGFEQYF
few	TRBV6-2/TRBV6-3	TRBJ2-7	TRBD2	TGTGCCAGCAGTTACTCGAGGCAGCGGGGTTTCTCCTACGAGCAGTACTTC	CASSYSRQRGFSYEQYF
NA	TRBV27	TRBJ2-5	NA	TGTGCCAGCACCTACACTTGGGGGAACCAAGAGACCCAGTACTTC	CASTYTWGNQETQYF
NA	TRBV7-9	TRBJ2-1	NA	TGTGCCAGCAGCGTAGGTGTAGGGATGGATGAGCAGTTCTTC	CASSVGVGMDEQFF
once	TRBV5-1	TRBJ2-1	NA	TGCGCCAGCAGCTTGGAGGGCGGAGGACTCTACAATGAGCAGTTCTTC	CASSLEGGGLYNEQFF
NA	TRBV7-9	TRBJ2-7	NA	TGTGCCAGCAGCTCAGGAGCGAGCGTCTCCTACGAGCAGTACTTC	CASSSGASVSYEQYF
NA	TRBV6-5	TRBJ2-7	NA	TGTGCCAGCGGACCCAGGGTCTACGAGCAGTACTTC	CASGPRVYEQYF
once	TRBV7-2	TRBJ2-7	TRBD1	TGTGCCAGCAGCCCATCCGGGACAGACCCCTACGAGCAGTACTTC	CASSPSGTDPYEQYF
NA	TRBV4-1	TRBJ2-2	NA	TGCGCCAGCAGCCAAGTGGGGCGTTGGACCGGGGAGCTGTTTTTT	CASSQVGRWTGELFF
once	TRBV5-1	TRBJ2-1	TRBD2	TGCGCCAGCGGCTTGCCGGGAGGGAATGAGCAGTTCTTC	CASGLPGGNEQFF
NA	TRBV27	TRBJ1-2	TRBD1	TGTGCCAGCAGTGGACGAGGGGGCCAGGGCTATGGCTACACCTTC	CASSGRGGQGYGYTF
NA	TRBV5-1	TRBJ2-1	NA	TGCGCCAGCAGCTTGGGGACCGGCCTCCGAGCTTACAATGAGCAGTTCTTC	CASSLGTGLRAYNEQFF
NA	TRBV27	TRBJ2-3	TRBD2	TGTGCCAGCAGTTTAGTCCCCAGCGGGAGTTCCTATTTT	CASSLVPSGSSYF
many	TRBV6-2/TRBV6-3	TRBJ1-5	NA	TGTGCCAGCAGTTCTAGGGACAGCAATCAGCCCCAGCATTTT	CASSSRDSNQPQHF
NA	TRBV15	TRBJ2-3	NA	TGTGCCACCAGCAGAGAAATCGGTTCAGATACGCAGTATTTT	CATSREIGSDTQYF
NA	TRBV20-1	TRBJ2-7	NA	TGCAGTGCTAGAGTTGTAGACGAGCAGTACTTC	CSARVVDEQYF
NA	TRBV7-9	TRBJ2-1	NA	TGTGCCAGCAGCTTAGGACCGTTTTGGCAGTTCTTC	CASSLGPFWQFF
NA	TRBV4-1	TRBJ1-5	TRBD1	TGCGCCAGCAGCCAAGTTCCCACAGGGGATAATCAGCCCCAGCATTTT	CASSQVPTGDNQPQHF
few	TRBV7-2	TRBJ1-4	NA	TGTGCCAGCAGCTTATCAGGACACAGTGAAAAACTGTTTTTT	CASSLSGHSEKLFF
few	TRBV28	TRBJ2-7	TRBD1	TGTGCCAGCAGTCGCTCGACAGGGGTAAGCCACGAGCAGTACTTC	CASSRSTGVSHEQYF
NA	TRBV7-9	TRBJ1-1	NA	TGTGCCAGCAGCCTGCCCGGGACGGCCTGTCGAGCTTTCTTT	CASSLPGTACRAFF
NA	TRBV20-1	TRBJ2-1	NA	TGCAGTGCTAGCCTGGGGCGTGAGCAGTTCTTC	CSASLGREQFF
few	TRBV10-3	TRBJ2-1	NA	TGTGCCATCGGGATCAATGAGCAGTTCTTC	CAIGINEQFF
few	TRBV12-3/TRBV12-4	TRBJ2-3	NA	TGTGCCAGCAGTGTGGTAATAAGCGATACGCAGTATTTT	CASSVVISDTQYF
NA	TRBV7-2	TRBJ1-2	TRBD1	TGTGCCAGCAGCACCTGGGACAGTCATTATGGCTACACCTTC	CASSTWDSHYGYTF
NA	TRBV7-9	TRBJ1-2	TRBD1	TGTGCCTGCAGCATCAGGACAGGCCATCCTGGCTACACCTTC	CACSIRTGHPGYTF
few	TRBV4-3	TRBJ1-5	TRBD1	TGCGCCAGCAGCCAGGCCGTGACAGGGAGTAATCAGCCCCAGCATTTT	CASSQAVTGSNQPQHF
many	TRBV9	TRBJ2-1	TRBD2	TGTGCCAGCAGCGTAATGGGAGGGTCCTACAATGAGCAGTTCTTC	CASSVMGGSYNEQFF
NA	TRBV4-2	TRBJ2-3	TRBD2	TGTGCCAGCAGCCAAGGGGGGACTAGTGAAAGTTGGACAGATACGCAGTATTTT	CASSQGGTSESWTDTQYF
NA	TRBV2	TRBJ2-7	TRBD2	TGTGCCAGCAGGCCGGGACTAGCGGGAGCATACGAGCAGTACTTC	CASRPGLAGAYEQYF